This entry lists 2 T cell receptor beta chains sequenced from one sample in a study of shared clonotypes between healthy human individuals (dated by TCRdb to 2020 to 2022). Libraries were built with the immunoSEQ multiplex PCR assay. TCRdb obtained this table from immuneACCESS and retained in-frame rearrangements with V and J assigned. These tables miss some clones; where compared with another copy, unresolved V genes account for less than half of the shortfall, and the remainder is unexplained. Counted in this sample were roughly 2.4 million clones; 90% to 97% of them appeared once. Over 0.1% of the sample goes to the ten largest clones. The specimen was naive CD4+ T cells sorted from blood. This specimen's cell subset or site label, per the study, means: CD45RA+ positively selected. The source of these receptors is a man aged 18 to 29 in good health.

This sequence joins TRBV5-8 and TRBJ2-4, with 7 bases fitting TRBD1. This CDR3 is built from 15 residues. CDR1 is SGHTS, CDR2 YDEGEE, per germline. The trim removed 4 bases at V and 1 base at J, leaving 5 bases unmatched. The CDR3 region is CASSPRGSAKNIQYF. DNA of the CDR3: TGTGCCAGCAGCCCCAGGGGGAGCGCCAAAAACATTCAGTACTTC. Variable domain in full (rest from reference TRBV5-8 and TRBJ2-4): EAGVTQSPTHLIKTRGQQATLRCSPISGHTSVYWYQQALGLGLQFLLWYDEGEERNRGNFPPRFSGRQFPNYSSELNVNALELEDSALYLCASSPRGSAKNIQYFGAGTRLSVL.

The chain employs TRBV6-5 and TRBJ2-2; unclear D gene. Trimming pared 0 bases from V and 4 bases from J, leaving 3 bases between. This CDR3 has 13 amino acids. Germline CDR1 MNHEY, CDR2 SVGAGI. The CDR3 here is CASSYSITGELFF. CDR3 nucleotide sequence: TGTGCCAGCAGTTACTCCATCACCGGGGAGCTGTTTTTT.